What follows are 23 T cell receptor beta chains derived from one specimen sequenced in a study of cytomegalovirus exposure and HLA in healthy donors. It was with 60 Vbeta and 13 Jbeta primers that the PCR ran. Data came from immunoSEQ multiplex PCR; TCRdb stores just in-frame clones and leaves some out. Of 150,000 to 200,000 clones listed, 80% are singletons. Sequencing was carried out using PBMCs. Receptors originate from a man in his forties in good health and CMV-seronegative.

The chain employs TRBV10-3 and TRBJ1-1; D unclear. V was pared by 8 bases and J by 5 bases, with 9 bases between. Germline lookup yields CDR1 ENHRY and CDR2 SYGVKD. This CDR3 is 11 amino acids long. This CDR3 is CAIAGNTEAFF. The CDR3 bases are TGTGCCATCGCAGGTAATACTGAAGCTTTCTTT.

The chain recombines TRBV27 with TRBJ2-1, with 11 bases matching TRBD2. The V gene's germline CDR1 is MNHEY and CDR2 SMNVEV (reference sequence). V was pared by 10 bases and J by 4 bases, with 3 bases of the junction left unmatched. This CDR3 is built from 13 residues. The CDR3 DNA sequence: TGTGCCACCGGACTAGCGGGTTACAATGAGCAGTTCTTC. It yields the protein CATGLAGYNEQFF.

This CDR3 reads CASSPGTGGLYEQYF. DNA of the CDR3: TGCGCCAGCAGCCCCGGGACAGGGGGCCTCTACGAGCAGTACTTC. This chain links TRBV5-1 with TRBJ2-7, with 12 bases aligning to TRBD1. CDR3 size: 15 residues. CDR1 and CDR2 from the germline V gene are SGHRS and YFSETQ. The ends lost 4 bases at V and 3 bases at J; junction bases unmatched: 5.

V is TRBV14 and J is TRBJ2-5; D is possibly TRBD1 (6 bases). The V end lost 2 bases, the J end lost 5 bases, and 15 bases lay between the germline ends. The CDR3 is 15 residues long. Germline CDR1 is SGHDN and CDR2 is FVKESK. The CDR3 loop is CASSQPVGQGETQYF. The CDR3, as DNA: TGTGCCAGCAGCCAACCGGTCGGGCAGGGGGAGACCCAGTACTTC.

Concerning this clone: Other DNA sequences in the same sample also yield this CDR3. The rearrangement uses TRBV5-1 and TRBJ2-3, with TRBD1 matching over 8 bases. With 0 bases clipped from V and 1 base from J, the junction kept 4 bases outside the gene matches. This CDR3 has 16 amino acids. Germline-derived CDR1 and CDR2 are SGHRS and YFSETQ. The CDR3 DNA reads TGCGCCAGCAGCTTGGAAACAGGGGGTGGCACAGATACGCAGTATTTT. Residues: CASSLETGGGTDTQYF.

The chain couples TRBV12-5 to TRBJ1-1; weak D call: TRBD1 (6 bases). The V gene's germline CDR1 is LGHNT and CDR2 FRNRAP. Trimming removed 0 bases at V and 4 bases at J, with 15 bases between. The CDR3 has 16 amino acids. The CDR3 is CASGLVRLGAGTEAFF. The CDR3 DNA is TGTGCTAGTGGTTTGGTACGACTGGGGGCAGGCACTGAAGCTTTCTTT.

This clone appeared a single time. CDR3 sequence: CASSEDRGPNTEAFF. As DNA, the CDR3 is TGTGCCAGCAGCGAGGACAGGGGCCCGAACACTGAAGCTTTCTTT. The V call is TRBV9, the J call TRBJ1-1; TRBD1 matches 9 bases. The germline gives CDR1 SGDLS, CDR2 YYNGEE. V lost 3 bases to trimming and J lost 1 base; unmatched junction nucleotides: 4. The length of the CDR3 is 15 residues.

This chain links TRBV29-1 with TRBJ2-3; 12 bases line up with TRBD2. With 6 bases clipped from V and 1 base from J, the junction kept 2 bases outside the gene matches. Per germline, CDR1 SQVTM and CDR2 ANQGSEA. This CDR3 is built from 14 residues. The CDR3 region has the DNA TGCAGCGTACGGACTAGCGGGGGCACAGATACGCAGTATTTT. It translates to CSVRTSGGTDTQYF.

The chain employs TRBV2 and TRBJ2-1; the D gene is possibly TRBD1 (6 bases). There are 15 residues in the CDR3. Germline-derived CDR1 and CDR2 are SNHLY and FYNNEI. V was pared by 3 bases and J by 4 bases, with 13 bases between. The CDR3 region is CASSDPRTVYNEQFF. DNA of the CDR3: TGTGCCAGCAGTGACCCCCGGACAGTTTACAATGAGCAGTTCTTC. Looking up the rest from reference TRBV2 and TRBJ2-1 gives the full variable domain: EPEVTQTPSHQVTQMGQEVILRCVPISNHLYFYWYRQILGQKVEFLVSFYNNEISEKSEIFDDQFSVERPDGSNFTLKIRSTKLEDSAMYFCASSDPRTVYNEQFFGPGTRLTVL.

This clone was seen a single time. The rearrangement links TRBV11-3 to TRBJ2-7; tentatively, D is TRBD1 (6 bases). CDR3 length: 14 amino acids. Trimming removed 5 bases at V and 4 bases at J, with 15 bases between. The germline V gene encodes CDR1 SGHNT and CDR2 YENEEA. CDR3 nucleotide sequence: TGTGCCAGCAGCGCCTCCGGGACAAATTACGAGCAGTACTTC. Protein: CASSASGTNYEQYF.

The chain couples TRBV15 to TRBJ2-1, with D perhaps TRBD2 (6 bases). This CDR3 region has 17 residues. Per the germline V gene, CDR1 is LNHNV and CDR2 is YYDKDF (reference sequence). Trimming shortened V by 5 bases and J by 0 bases, and 17 bases separated the two germline ends. The CDR3 is CATSGLKRGYSYNEQFF. The CDR3 bases are TGTGCCACCAGCGGACTAAAACGGGGGTACTCCTACAATGAGCAGTTCTTC.

The DNA of the CDR3 is TGTGCCAGCAGTTACTCCTTCTTAGAAACGGAGCAGTACTTC. This codes for CASSYSFLETEQYF. V and J are TRBV6-5 and TRBJ2-7; no reliable D call. Germline CDR1 reads MNHEY; CDR2 reads SVGAGI. The CDR3 has 14 residues. V lost 0 bases to trimming and J lost 7 bases, with 13 bases between them.

The rearrangement uses TRBV5-6 and TRBJ2-7; 8 positions agree with TRBD1. Germline loops: CDR1 SGHDT, CDR2 YYEEEE. This CDR3 is built from 18 residues. Trimming at V came to 3 bases and at J to 2 bases, leaving 16 bases not matched to a gene. CDR3 in DNA: TGTGCCAGCAGCTCCCCAGGGACAGGTCGAGGAGGGGCCTACGAGCAGTACTTC. Protein product: CASSSPGTGRGGAYEQYF.

This chain joins TRBV19 and TRBJ1-2; 8 bases align to TRBD1. Trimming removed 5 bases from V and 7 bases from J; junction bases left unmatched: 9. Germline CDR1 is LNHDA and CDR2 is SQIVND (reference sequence). The CDR3 is 14 amino acids. CDR3 region: CASSPRQGWSGYTF. In nucleotides, the CDR3 is TGTGCCAGTAGTCCTCGACAGGGGTGGAGTGGCTACACCTTC.

The rearrangement joins TRBV27 to TRBJ2-5, with TRBD2 as a possible D gene (5 bases). The DNA end favors TRBJ2-7, so the J call may be wrong. Germline V gene data show CDR1 as MNHEY and CDR2 as SMNVEV (reference sequence). The CDR3 is made up of 12 amino acids. CDR3 nucleotide sequence: TGTGCCAGCAGTTTACTCGGAGGCGAGCAGTACTTC. Its translation: CASSLLGGEQYF.

This clone was seen a handful of times. The chain has TRBV6-5 and TRBJ1-1, with D maybe TRBD1 (5 bases). This CDR3 has 15 amino acids. V dropped 4 bases and J dropped 1 base, with 13 bases sitting between them. Germline CDR1 MNHEY, CDR2 SVGAGI. CDR3 nucleotide sequence: TGTGCCAGCAGTTCGGGGGAGGGGTGGAACACTGAAGCTTTCTTT. Amino acids: CASSSGEGWNTEAFF.

This clone was picked up a small number of times. Other nucleotide sequences in the sample specify the same CDR3. The chain couples TRBV30 to TRBJ1-1; D might be TRBD1 (6 bases). CDR1 and CDR2 from the germline V gene are GTSNPN and SVGIG (reference sequence). The CDR3 runs to 13 residues. V lost 2 bases and J lost 5, with 12 bases in between. Here the CDR3 reads CAWSIGGGTEAFF. CDR3 bases: TGTGCCTGGAGTATAGGGGGGGGAACTGAAGCTTTCTTT.

The gene calls are TRBV10-1 and TRBJ2-1; 8 bases agree with TRBD1. The V gene end was trimmed by 6 bases and the J gene end by 6 bases; junction bases not matched to a gene: 4. Germline V gene sequence: CDR1 WNHNN, CDR2 SYGVQD (reference sequence). The CDR3 totals 13 residues. The CDR3 here is CASSRTGSNEQFF. CDR3 coding DNA: TGCGCCAGCAGCCGGACAGGGTCCAATGAGCAGTTCTTC.

The chain recombines TRBV7-2 with TRBJ2-2, with D maybe TRBD2 (5 bases). Germline CDR1 is SGHTA and CDR2 is FQGNSA. This CDR3 is built from 17 residues. Trimming took 5 bases from V and 5 from J, leaving 21 bases between them. The CDR3: CASSQSSGFPYTGELFF. The CDR3 DNA reads TGTGCCAGCAGCCAGAGTTCGGGGTTCCCCTATACCGGGGAGCTGTTTTTT.

The chain couples TRBV27 to TRBJ2-7; D not resolved. The CDR3 extends over 13 amino acids. Trimming took off 2 bases at V and 0 bases at J, with 5 bases between the two ends. Germline V gene lookup returns CDR1 MNHEY and CDR2 SMNVEV (reference sequence). CDR3 bases: TGTGCCAGCAGTTTAGCCAGCTCCTACGAGCAGTACTTC. Residues: CASSLASSYEQYF.

This rearrangement joins TRBV30 to TRBJ1-2; D remains unclear. Germline CDR1 is GTSNPN and CDR2 is SVGIG (reference sequence). This CDR3 region has 13 residues. V was cut by 0 bases and J by 1 base, with 6 bases left in between. This CDR3 is CAWSVEFNYGYTF. Here the CDR3 DNA reads TGTGCCTGGAGTGTGGAGTTTAACTATGGCTACACCTTC.

The J gene is TRBJ2-1, the V gene TRBV4-1; 8 bases are shared with TRBD1. After removal of 2 bases from V and 8 bases from J, the junction contained 5 bases not matched to a gene. There are 14 residues in the CDR3. CDR1 and CDR2 (germline): MGHRA, YSYEKL. CDR3 sequence: CASSQLTGVDEQFF. For the CDR3, the DNA is TGCGCCAGCAGCCAACTGACAGGGGTGGATGAGCAGTTCTTC.

This chain uses TRBV7-9 with TRBJ1-4, with D tentatively TRBD1 (5 bases). The CDR3 has 15 amino acids. CDR1 is SEHNR and CDR2 is FQNEAQ in the germline V gene (reference sequence). V dropped 5 bases and J dropped 2 bases, with 12 bases sitting between them. The CDR3 spells CASSVSGLTNEKLFF. The DNA of the CDR3 is TGTGCCAGCAGCGTATCAGGGTTGACTAATGAAAAACTGTTTTTT.